This TCR beta chain was observed in a study of OX40 agonist ivuxolimab in advanced cancers. The method was immunoSEQ multiplex PCR; TCRdb's version includes in-frame clones alone and lacks a portion of them. Among 55,000 to 70,000 clones, roughly 83% were seen once, and the ten largest hold more than 2.5%. In germline, CDR1 is MNHNS, CDR2 SASEGT. CDR3 length equals 13 residues. Trimming removed 7 bases from V and 4 bases from J, with 13 bases in between. The specimen was CD4+ or CD8+ T cells sorted from blood, collected in a trial of the OX40 agonist ivuxolimab. This sequence joins TRBV6-1 and TRBJ1-2, with D uncertain. The receptor was derived from an adult with an advanced solid tumor such as melanoma, head and neck, liver or kidney cancer. The CDR3 loop reads CASTPFVLYGYTF. The CDR3 bases are TGTGCCAGCACCCCGTTCGTGCTCTATGGCTACACCTTC.